This TCR beta chain is from a study of cytotoxic CD8 clonotypes in ibrutinib-treated CLL. In the study overall: Enrolment comprised under twelve relapsed/refractory and roughly 15 treatment-naive patients; roughly 18 were IGHV unmutated.

TCRdb's table, derived via immunoSEQ multiplex PCR, lists solely in-frame clones and lacks some. The sample has about 300,000 clones, approximately 79% seen once. The CDR3 is 17 amino acids. Germline values: CDR1 SGHTA, CDR2 FQGNSA. The germline V and J ends were trimmed by 3 bases and 0 bases, with 15 bases remaining between them. J is TRBJ1-5 and V is TRBV7-2; D unclear. The source material was PBMCs, sampled at disease progression, from a patient treated with ibrutinib. The receptor was isolated from a human donor with chronic lymphocytic leukemia. CDR3: CASSFLAQGVSNQPQHF. CDR3 nucleotide sequence: TGTGCCAGCAGCTTTCTGGCCCAAGGAGTTAGCAATCAGCCCCAGCATTTT.